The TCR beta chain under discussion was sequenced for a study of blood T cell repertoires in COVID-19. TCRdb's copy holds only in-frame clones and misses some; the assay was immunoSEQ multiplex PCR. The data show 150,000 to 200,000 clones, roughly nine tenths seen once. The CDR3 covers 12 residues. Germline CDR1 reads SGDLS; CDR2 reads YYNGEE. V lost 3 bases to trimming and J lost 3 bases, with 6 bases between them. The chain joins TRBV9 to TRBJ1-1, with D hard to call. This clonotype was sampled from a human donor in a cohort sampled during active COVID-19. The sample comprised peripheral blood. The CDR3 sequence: CASSGSDTEAFF. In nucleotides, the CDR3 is TGTGCCAGCAGCGGTTCGGACACTGAAGCTTTCTTT.